These T cell receptor beta chains were read from a single sample in a study of CD8 T cells in cerebrospinal fluid in Alzheimer's disease. TCRdb reanalyzed the 10x single-cell sequencing reads, giving one entry per CDR3 protein sequence and no DNA. The table lists 1,500 or so distinct CDR3 sequences. Sequences were obtained from cerebrospinal fluid. The receptors derive from a human donor with mild cognitive impairment. CDR3s include the opening cysteine and the closing phenylalanine or tryptophan. Clone size is shown for a subset of rows, as once, few, many or a class of expanded clone.

v_gene: TRBV12-3/TRBV12-4
j_gene: TRBJ1-3
abundance: medium-sized
CDR3aa: CASKVPRERNTIYF

v_gene: TRBV24-1
j_gene: TRBJ2-1
abundance: NA
CDR3aa: CATSDRTSGFSYNEQFF

v_gene: TRBV2
j_gene: TRBJ2-1
abundance: medium-sized
CDR3aa: CASTDGGRTQQFF

v_gene: TRBV27
j_gene: TRBJ2-2
abundance: NA
CDR3aa: CASSSPQLTGELFF

v_gene: TRBV9
j_gene: TRBJ1-1
abundance: medium-sized
CDR3aa: CASSVRQVMNTEAFF

v_gene: TRBV11-2
j_gene: TRBJ2-5
abundance: medium-sized
CDR3aa: CASSLAAGQGQETQYF

v_gene: TRBV18
j_gene: TRBJ1-1
abundance: medium-sized
CDR3aa: CASRGYVTEAFF

v_gene: TRBV4-1
j_gene: TRBJ2-1
abundance: large
CDR3aa: CASSQYQAGQFF

v_gene: TRBV6-5
j_gene: TRBJ2-2
abundance: medium-sized
CDR3aa: CASIAEGGLGELFF

v_gene: TRBV5-4
j_gene: TRBJ2-2
abundance: medium-sized
CDR3aa: CASAGQGGETGELFF

v_gene: TRBV9
j_gene: TRBJ2-7
abundance: medium-sized
CDR3aa: CASSPGGDTYEQYF

v_gene: TRBV19
j_gene: TRBJ1-1
abundance: medium-sized
CDR3aa: CASSINGREAFF

v_gene: TRBV7-9
j_gene: TRBJ1-4
abundance: medium-sized
CDR3aa: CASSLAWGTTNEKLFF

v_gene: TRBV9
j_gene: TRBJ1-3
abundance: large
CDR3aa: CASSVVGRNSGNTIYF

v_gene: TRBV21-1
j_gene: TRBJ2-7
abundance: NA
CDR3aa: CASSNTGPSYEQYF

v_gene: TRBV19
j_gene: TRBJ1-2
abundance: NA
CDR3aa: CASSPTGGIGYTF

v_gene: TRBV11-2
j_gene: TRBJ2-1
abundance: NA
CDR3aa: CASSFMGGASSYNEQFF

v_gene: TRBV27
j_gene: TRBJ1-1
abundance: medium-sized
CDR3aa: CASKDRARTEAFF

v_gene: TRBV5-4
j_gene: TRBJ1-3
abundance: NA
CDR3aa: CASSSQGFAGNTIYF

v_gene: TRBV5-1
j_gene: TRBJ2-1
abundance: medium-sized
CDR3aa: CASSLGYKSNEQFF

v_gene: TRBV12-3/TRBV12-4
j_gene: TRBJ2-1
abundance: NA
CDR3aa: CASSPGYFSSYNEQFF

v_gene: TRBV11-1
j_gene: TRBJ1-1
abundance: medium-sized
CDR3aa: CASSLGGAHAEAFF

v_gene: TRBV4-2
j_gene: TRBJ2-5
abundance: medium-sized
CDR3aa: CASSQTLQGRQETQYF

v_gene: TRBV9
j_gene: TRBJ2-2
abundance: medium-sized
CDR3aa: CASSVVSGTGELFF

v_gene: TRBV12-3/TRBV12-4
j_gene: TRBJ2-1
abundance: medium-sized
CDR3aa: CASSPPGLAGVNEQFF

v_gene: TRBV4-3
j_gene: TRBJ2-5
abundance: medium-sized
CDR3aa: CASSQDARSREETQYF

v_gene: TRBV20-1
j_gene: TRBJ1-1
abundance: large
CDR3aa: CSAREAGQQLTEAFF

v_gene: TRBV6-5
j_gene: TRBJ2-7
abundance: NA
CDR3aa: CASSYSRVRNEQYF

v_gene: TRBV14
j_gene: TRBJ1-1
abundance: large
CDR3aa: CASSRTGSSPAFF

v_gene: TRBV12-3/TRBV12-4
j_gene: TRBJ2-2
abundance: hyperexpanded
CDR3aa: CASRRQDTGELFF

v_gene: TRBV7-2
j_gene: TRBJ1-2
abundance: large
CDR3aa: CASSLSRVAGGYGYTF

v_gene: TRBV4-2
j_gene: TRBJ2-1
abundance: medium-sized
CDR3aa: CASSYQAGDSGEQFF